The source of this T cell receptor beta chain is a study of vaccination effects on CD4 cells after COVID-19. Antigen-specific CD4+ T cell clonotypes were called by their expansion after viral peptide-pool culture in ViraFEST. Subsequent to a culture period of under 11 days, CD4+ T cells were isolated. As their vaccination, participants received two doses of either BNT162b2 or mRNA-1273. A remark on this clone: Its cognate antigen is unknown.

With 0 bases removed from V and 2 bases from J, the gap between germline ends came to 8 bases. The CDR3 is 14 amino acids. The germline gives CDR1 SGHRS, CDR2 YFSETQ. Sequenced by immunoSEQ multiplex PCR; TCRdb stores in-frame clones only, minus some. The table shows tens of thousands of clones, with about 80% occurring only once. This specimen was CD4+ T cells from PBMCs cultured with HCoV-NL63 spike peptides, taken after COVID-19 vaccination. This receptor was taken from a human donor who received a COVID-19 vaccine. Some clones in this sample may be carry-over from other donors' samples. The V gene is TRBV5-1, the J gene TRBJ2-5, with D unresolved. CDR3 nucleotide sequence: TGCGCCAGCAGCTTGGCGGTTACTCAAGAGACCCAGTACTTC. Amino acid sequence: CASSLAVTQETQYF.